This passage covers 32 T cell receptor beta chains from one sample sequenced in a study of shared clonotypes between healthy human individuals. The repertoire was sequenced with immunoSEQ multiplex PCR; TCRdb's copy has only in-frame clones and lacks some. Among fewer than 700,000 clones listed, roughly 95% were seen once. Terminally differentiated effector memory CD45RA+ cells were excluded by CCR7 positive selection of CD45RO-negative cells. The sequenced sample consisted of naive CD8+ T cells sorted from blood. Source of these receptors: a woman aged 25 to 39 in good health.

A note on this clone: Mismatch with germline at one junction end may stem from a read error. V usage is TRBV27 and J usage is TRBJ2-7; D is ambiguous. The germline CDR1 and CDR2 sequences are MNHEY and SMNVEV (reference sequence). CDR3 length: 10 residues. CDR3 region: CASSFYGQYF. The CDR3 coding sequence is TGTGCCAGCAGTTTCTACGGGCAGTACTTC.

The V gene is TRBV10-3, the J gene TRBJ1-2, with a possible D match to TRBD1 (5 bases). V lost 10 bases and J lost 5, with 20 bases in between. Germline V CDR1 and CDR2: ENHRY, SYGVKD. This CDR3 is built from 14 residues. CDR3 region: CATHAGGEGYGYTF. The DNA of the CDR3 is TGTGCCACACATGCGGGGGGTGAAGGATATGGCTACACCTTC.

V gene TRBV25-1 combines with J gene TRBJ2-7; D is perhaps TRBD1 (6 bases). This CDR3 region has 13 residues. The V end was cut by 4 bases, the J end by 1 base, with 8 bases between. Germline lookup yields CDR1 MGHDK and CDR2 SYGVNS. The DNA for the CDR3 is TGTGCCAGCAGTGCGGACAGTTCCTACGAGCAGTACTTC. Protein sequence: CASSADSSYEQYF.

The V gene is TRBV28, the J gene TRBJ2-1; D is possibly TRBD2 (5 bases). The CDR3 loop spans 15 amino acids. Germline CDR1 is MDHEN and CDR2 is SYDVKM. Trimming removed 5 bases from V and 2 bases from J, with 13 bases in between. CDR3 DNA sequence: TGTGCCAGCAGTCCAGCGGAGAAAACCTACAATGAGCAGTTCTTC. The encoded protein is CASSPAEKTYNEQFF.

The sample holds one count of this clone. The chain is built from TRBV2 and TRBJ2-1; 10 bases fit TRBD2. V shed 5 bases and J 4 bases; nucleotides not matched to a gene: 5. Germline loops: CDR1 SNHLY, CDR2 FYNNEI. This CDR3 has 15 residues. The CDR3 region has the DNA TGTGCCAGCAGTCAGCTAGCGGGAGTATACAATGAGCAGTTCTTC. It is translated as CASSQLAGVYNEQFF.

The rearrangement links TRBV28 to TRBJ1-2, with D perhaps TRBD1 (6 bases). The CDR3 runs to 13 residues. Per the germline V gene, CDR1 is MDHEN and CDR2 is SYDVKM. V dropped 8 bases and J dropped 4 bases, with 14 bases sitting between them. CDR3 sequence: CASLARGSYGYTF. In nucleotides, the CDR3 is TGTGCCAGCCTGGCCAGGGGATCCTATGGCTACACCTTC.

This chain uses TRBV5-4 with TRBJ2-7, with 7 bases matching TRBD1. V was pared by 2 bases and J by 2 bases, with 4 bases of the junction left unmatched. The CDR3 is made up of 14 amino acids. CDR1 is SGHNT and CDR2 is YYREEE in the germline V gene (reference sequence). The CDR3 bases are TGTGCCAGCAGCTTCCAGGGGGTAACCTACGAGCAGTACTTC. This translates into CASSFQGVTYEQYF. Looking up the rest from reference TRBV5-4 and TRBJ2-7 gives the full variable domain: ETGVTQSPTHLIKTRGQQVTLRCSSQSGHNTVSWYQQALGQGPQFIFQYYREEENGRGNFPPRFSGLQFPNYSSELNVNALELDDSALYLCASSFQGVTYEQYFGPGTRLTVT.

The chain links TRBV19 to TRBJ2-1, with 7 bases lining up with TRBD1. Germline V CDR1 and CDR2: LNHDA, SQIVND (reference sequence). The CDR3 loop spans 15 amino acids. V dropped 11 bases and J dropped 3; count of bases not matched to a gene: 13. Written as DNA, the CDR3 is TGTGCCTCATGTGCCTCACAGGGGAGCTACAATGAGCAGTTCTTC. Its translation is CASCASQGSYNEQFF.

The V call is TRBV4-1, the J call TRBJ2-5; 10 nucleotides agree with TRBD2. The DNA end is a closer match to TRBJ2-7, so the J assignment may be wrong. CDR1 is MGHRA, CDR2 YSYEKL, per germline. CDR3 length equals 16 residues. The CDR3 coding sequence is TGCGCCAGCAGCCAAGAAGGTCCTAGCGGGAGTCACGAGCAGTACTTC. Amino acids: CASSQEGPSGSHEQYF.

The chain couples TRBV7-8 to TRBJ2-5, with 8 bases aligning to TRBD2. The germline V gene encodes CDR1 SGHVS and CDR2 FQNEAQ. The trim removed 1 base at V and 1 base at J, leaving 8 bases unmatched. This CDR3 has 17 amino acids. The CDR3 region is CASSLGGASGFQETQYF. The DNA of the CDR3 is TGTGCCAGCAGCTTAGGAGGTGCTAGCGGGTTCCAAGAGACCCAGTACTTC.

Of note for this clone: Other DNA sequences of this sample code for an identical CDR3. V and J are TRBV21-1 and TRBJ1-5; TRBD1, the D gene given by the table, was not confirmed from the DNA. TRBV21-1 is a recognized pseudogene. The CDR3 contains 18 residues. The CDR3 loop is CASSKVIRGQALNQPQHF. The CDR3 nucleotides read TGTGCCAGCAGCAAAGTTATCAGGGGGCAGGCCCTCAATCAGCCCCAGCATTTT.

This sequence joins TRBV6-1 and TRBJ1-5; D perhaps matches TRBD1 (5 bases). Trimming stripped 7 bases from V and 3 bases from J, with 16 bases between. Germline V gene sequence: CDR1 MNHNS, CDR2 SASEGT. This CDR3 is 15 amino acids long. CDR3 sequence reads: CASIKTGVLNQPQHF. CDR3 sequence (DNA): TGTGCCAGCATCAAGACGGGGGTCCTCAATCAGCCCCAGCATTTT.

A note on this clone: Different DNA sequences within this sample yield the same CDR3. V and J are TRBV5-6 and TRBJ2-3; no definite D call. Germline CDR1 is SGHDT and CDR2 is YYEEEE. V lost 0 bases and J lost 5, with 4 bases in between. The CDR3 spans 12 residues. CDR3 in amino acids: CASSLGGDTQYF. CDR3 DNA: TGTGCCAGCAGCTTGGGTGGAGATACGCAGTATTTT.

The genes are TRBV27 and TRBJ2-1, with no clear D. This CDR3 spans 13 amino acids. Trimming removed 0 bases from V and 10 bases from J, with 10 bases in between. Germline V gene sequence: CDR1 MNHEY, CDR2 SMNVEV (reference sequence). CDR3: CASSLSLVNEQFF. As DNA, the CDR3 is TGTGCCAGCAGTTTATCGTTGGTCAACGAGCAGTTCTTC.

This sequence joins TRBV4-1 and TRBJ1-2; the match to TRBD1 covers 7 bases. J was trimmed by 7 bases and V by 3 bases; bases with no gene match: 11. Looked up from germline, CDR1 is MGHRA and CDR2 is YSYEKL. The CDR3 is 15 amino acids. The CDR3 bases are TGCGCCAGCAGCCAGCCTGGACAGGCGGCAGTTGGCTACACCTTC. It is translated as CASSQPGQAAVGYTF.

This sequence joins TRBV4-1 and TRBJ1-1; D gene ambiguous. Deletions cut 1 base from V and 4 bases from J, with 13 bases between. The CDR3 is 15 amino acids. Germline CDR1 reads MGHRA; CDR2 reads YSYEKL. CDR3 region: CASSQGPVAVTEAFF. The CDR3 DNA follows: TGCGCCAGCAGCCAAGGGCCCGTTGCCGTCACTGAAGCTTTCTTT.

The chain recombines TRBV28 with TRBJ2-7; 7 bases fit TRBD2. CDR1 is MDHEN, CDR2 SYDVKM, per germline. The V and J ends lost 4 bases and 1 base, in that order; junction bases with no gene match: 4. CDR3 length: 14 residues. CDR3 DNA: TGTGCCAGCAGTTATCTAGCGGTTTCCTACGAGCAGTACTTC. It encodes CASSYLAVSYEQYF.

This clone was recorded only once. The chain couples TRBV19 to TRBJ2-7; TRBD1 agrees at 7 bases. CDR3 length: 15 residues. Germline V gene sequence: CDR1 LNHDA, CDR2 SQIVND (reference sequence). V dropped 2 bases and J dropped 5; count of bases not matched to a gene: 9. The DNA of the CDR3 is TGTGCCAGTAGTATATCCCCGACAGGGCTTAACGAGCAGTACTTC. Protein sequence: CASSISPTGLNEQYF.

The CDR3 here is CSVEADTGINYGYTF. The CDR3, as DNA: TGCAGCGTTGAAGCGGACACAGGGATTAACTATGGCTACACCTTC. The V and J genes are TRBV29-1 and TRBJ1-2; D is possibly TRBD1 (6 bases). Trimming pared 1 base from V and 1 base from J, leaving 13 bases between. The length of the CDR3 is 15 residues. CDR1 SQVTM and CDR2 ANQGSEA come from the germline V gene.

The rearrangement joins TRBV15 to TRBJ2-7; D call uncertain. The ends were cut back, 4 bases at V and 2 bases at J, with 12 bases in the middle. In germline, CDR1 is LNHNV, CDR2 YYDKDF (reference sequence). The length of the CDR3 is 14 residues. The chain's CDR3 is CATSITAQTYEQYF. The DNA for the CDR3 is TGTGCCACCAGCATAACGGCTCAGACCTACGAGCAGTACTTC.

This sequence joins TRBV28 and TRBJ2-5, with TRBD2 identical over 7 bases. The V gene's germline CDR1 is MDHEN and CDR2 SYDVKM. CDR3 length: 16 amino acids. V dropped 1 base and J dropped 1; count of bases not matched to a gene: 6. CDR3 sequence reads: CASSLSREVPQETQYF. CDR3 DNA sequence: TGTGCCAGCAGTTTATCTCGGGAGGTTCCCCAAGAGACCCAGTACTTC. Full variable domain (outside the CDR3, taken from reference TRBV28 and TRBJ2-5): DVKVTQSSRYLVKRTGEKVFLECVQDMDHENMFWYRQDPGLGLRLIYFSYDVKMKEKGDIPEGYSVSREKKERFSLILESASTNQTSMYLCASSLSREVPQETQYFGPGTRLLVL.

The CDR3 DNA is TGTGCCAGCAGCCAGACTAGCAGCTCCTACGAGCAGTACTTC. Translating gives CASSQTSSSYEQYF. The chain employs TRBV6-5 and TRBJ2-7, with TRBD2 matching over 7 bases. The V segment lost 6 bases and the J segment 0 bases; nucleotides outside the gene matches: 5. This CDR3 spans 14 amino acids. Germline V CDR1 and CDR2: MNHEY, SVGAGI.

The V call is TRBV28, the J call TRBJ2-5, with 7 bases matching TRBD1. The CDR3 runs to 14 residues. Germline V lookup: CDR1 MDHEN, CDR2 SYDVKM. Trimming cost V 2 bases and J 4 bases; bases outside gene matches: 4. The CDR3 is CASSLTPGGETQYF. CDR3 DNA sequence: TGTGCCAGCAGTTTAACCCCAGGGGGAGAGACCCAGTACTTC.

The chain combines TRBV10-3 with TRBJ1-1, with D unresolved. V was shortened by 4 bases and J by 0 bases, with 15 bases between the two germline ends. CDR1 is ENHRY and CDR2 is SYGVKD in the germline V gene. CDR3 length equals 16 residues. CDR3 in amino acids: CAISGLGKQMNTEAFF. The CDR3 region has the DNA TGTGCCATCAGTGGTCTAGGCAAGCAAATGAACACTGAAGCTTTCTTT.

This chain links TRBV10-3 with TRBJ2-3, with 8 bases aligning to TRBD2. Per the germline V gene, CDR1 is ENHRY and CDR2 is SYGVKD. This CDR3 region has 15 residues. J lost 2 bases, V lost 4 bases, and 5 bases had no gene match. The CDR3: CAISAERGNTDTQYF. The CDR3 DNA follows: TGTGCCATCAGTGCCGAGCGGGGGAACACAGATACGCAGTATTTT.

The rearrangement links TRBV27 to TRBJ1-5; D is ambiguous. CDR3 length: 14 residues. Germline V lookup: CDR1 MNHEY, CDR2 SMNVEV (reference sequence). With 2 bases removed from V and 3 bases from J, the gap between germline ends came to 8 bases. The CDR3 DNA follows: TGTGCCAGCAGTTTAGGACTGAACAATCAGCCCCAGCATTTT. This gives the protein CASSLGLNNQPQHF.

This chain joins TRBV9 and TRBJ2-7; 10 bases are shared with TRBD2. Losses at the gene ends were 4 bases for V and 3 bases for J; bases not matched to a gene: 7. Germline CDR1 is SGDLS and CDR2 is YYNGEE. The CDR3 length is 15 residues. Here the CDR3 DNA reads TGTGCCAGCAGCACTCTAGCGGGAGCCCTCTACGAGCAGTACTTC. Amino acids: CASSTLAGALYEQYF.

V is TRBV28 and J is TRBJ2-4, with 9 positions matching TRBD2. This CDR3 is 17 amino acids long. V was pared by 2 bases and J by 8 bases, with 13 bases of the junction left unmatched. Germline V gives CDR1 MDHEN, CDR2 SYDVKM. CDR3 residues: CASSLPTGTSLGYIQYF. In nucleotides, the CDR3 is TGTGCCAGCAGTTTACCCACCGGGACTAGCCTTGGGTACATTCAGTACTTC.

The rearrangement uses TRBV28 and TRBJ2-5; 8 bases are shared with TRBD1. CDR3 length: 17 amino acids. With V trimmed by 5 bases and J by 5 bases, 16 bases remained unmatched. Germline CDR1 MDHEN, CDR2 SYDVKM. Written as DNA, the CDR3 is TGTGCCAGCAGTCCCAGGGCGGACAGGGTCGGGTTCGAGACCCAGTACTTC. Amino acids: CASSPRADRVGFETQYF.

The chain combines TRBV5-1 with TRBJ2-7; no clear D. Germline V lookup: CDR1 SGHRS, CDR2 YFSETQ. Between the trimmed V and J ends, which lost 3 bases and 2 bases, there was a span of 9 bases. This CDR3 is 13 amino acids long. The CDR3 sequence is CASSSVATYEQYF. The CDR3 DNA sequence: TGCGCCAGCAGCTCCGTGGCTACCTACGAGCAGTACTTC.

The chain combines TRBV28 with TRBJ2-7; 9 bases are shared with TRBD2. This CDR3 is 16 amino acids long. The junction had 11 bases not matched to a gene; V was cut back by 4 bases and J by 4 bases. The germline V gene encodes CDR1 MDHEN and CDR2 SYDVKM. The CDR3 loop is CASSYIEVAGVYEQYF. CDR3 DNA sequence: TGTGCCAGCAGTTATATTGAGGTAGCGGGAGTTTACGAGCAGTACTTC.

This clone was picked up one time. The J gene is TRBJ2-7, the V gene TRBV7-6; D is unclear. The CDR3 length is 13 residues. Trimming shortened V by 1 base and J by 4 bases, and 8 bases separated the two germline ends. CDR1 SGHVS and CDR2 FNYEAQ come from the germline V gene. The CDR3 region is CASSLGSAYEQYF. The CDR3 DNA follows: TGTGCCAGCAGCTTAGGGTCAGCATACGAGCAGTACTTC.